These 17 T cell receptor beta chains were all obtained from the same sample, sequenced in a study of cytomegalovirus exposure and HLA in healthy donors. The PCR contained 60 Vbeta and 13 Jbeta primers. Clones were sequenced by immunoSEQ multiplex PCR, and TCRdb holds only the in-frame ones, with some missing. In the table there are some 91,000 clones, roughly two thirds of which are singletons. Material: PBMCs. The receptors originated from a human donor in good health.

This clone was detected only once. V gene TRBV5-6 combines with J gene TRBJ1-3; D call uncertain. The V gene's germline CDR1 is SGHDT and CDR2 YYEEEE. V was pared by 4 bases and J by 0 bases, with 11 bases between. This CDR3 has 15 amino acids. CDR3 nucleotide sequence: TGTGCCAGCAGCCTACTCTCGATCTCTGGAAACACCATATATTTT. Translated: CASSLLSISGNTIYF.

Worth noting for this clone: The identical CDR3 is also encoded by other nucleotide sequences in the sample. The J gene is TRBJ2-3, the V gene TRBV5-1; 7 bases fit TRBD2. CDR1 and CDR2 (germline): SGHRS, YFSETQ. Trimming took 2 bases from V and 0 from J; bases not matched to a gene: 3. There are 15 residues in the CDR3. The CDR3 region has the DNA TGCGCCAGCAGCTTCGGCGGGGGAAGCACAGATACGCAGTATTTT. Translating gives CASSFGGGSTDTQYF.

The gene calls are TRBV5-1 and TRBJ2-5; the match to TRBD2 covers 9 bases. The CDR3 totals 15 residues. V trimming: 4 bases; J trimming: 1 base; junction bases outside the gene matches: 5. Germline lookup yields CDR1 SGHRS and CDR2 YFSETQ. CDR3 bases: TGCGCCAGCAGCGATGCTAGCGGGGCCCAAGAGACCCAGTACTTC. Amino acid sequence: CASSDASGAQETQYF.

V and J are TRBV5-6 and TRBJ2-5; possibly TRBD2 for D (6 bases). Germline loops: CDR1 SGHDT, CDR2 YYEEEE. V lost 4 bases and J 3 bases, leaving 13 bases between the germline ends. The CDR3 is 14 amino acids. The CDR3 DNA sequence: TGTGCCAGCAGCGCGGGGCCCTGGGAAGAGACCCAGTACTTC. It specifies CASSAGPWEETQYF. Full variable domain (outside the CDR3, taken from reference TRBV5-6 and TRBJ2-5): DAGVTQSPTHLIKTRGQQVTLRCSPKSGHDTVSWYQQALGQGPQFIFQYYEEEERQRGNFPDRFSGHQFPNYSSELNVNALLLGDSALYLCASSAGPWEETQYFGPGTRLLVL.

This clone showed up just a few times. This chain connects TRBV7-2 to TRBJ2-2; 7 bases are shared with TRBD2. V lost 11 bases, J lost 0 bases, and 6 bases stayed unmatched. Germline CDR1 and CDR2: SGHTA and FQGNSA. The CDR3 totals 14 residues. The CDR3 protein is CASRGDANTGELFF. CDR3 nucleotides: TGTGCCTCCCGGGGGGACGCGAACACCGGGGAGCTGTTTTTT.

V usage is TRBV5-6 and J usage is TRBJ1-3; D call uncertain. V lost 4 bases, J lost 2 bases, and 13 bases lay in between. This CDR3 is 15 amino acids long. The germline CDR1 and CDR2 sequences are SGHDT and YYEEEE. CDR3 DNA: TGTGCCAGCAGCCCGGCGGGGATTACTGGAAACACCATATATTTT. Translating it yields CASSPAGITGNTIYF.

The chain couples TRBV7-9 to TRBJ1-2, with 7 bases lining up with TRBD1. The CDR3 has 14 residues. The germline V gene encodes CDR1 SEHNR and CDR2 FQNEAQ (reference sequence). The ends lost 1 base at V and 5 bases at J; junction bases unmatched: 4. The CDR3: CASSLGQGDYGYTF. The CDR3 nucleotides are TGTGCCAGCAGCTTAGGGCAGGGGGATTATGGCTACACCTTC.

CDR3 in amino acids: CASSNRDRVYGYTF. The CDR3 coding sequence is TGTGCCAGTAGTAACCGGGACAGAGTATATGGCTACACCTTC. This sequence joins TRBV19 and TRBJ1-2, with 7 positions matching TRBD1. There are 14 residues in the CDR3. After removal of 4 bases from V and 5 bases from J, the junction contained 7 bases not matched to a gene. Germline loops: CDR1 LNHDA, CDR2 SQIVND (reference sequence). Drawing the rest from reference TRBV19 and TRBJ1-2, the complete variable domain is DGGITQSPKYLFRKEGQNVTLSCEQNLNHDAMYWYRQDPGQGLRLIYYSQIVNDFQKGDIAEGYSVSREKKESFPLTVTSAQKNPTAFYLCASSNRDRVYGYTFGSGTRLTVV.

The chain recombines TRBV7-9 with TRBJ2-5, with 10 bases fitting TRBD1. Unmatched junction bases numbered 7, after V lost 3 bases and J lost 0 bases. The germline CDR1 and CDR2 sequences are SEHNR and FQNEAQ (reference sequence). This CDR3 has 17 residues. CDR3 in DNA: TGTGCCAGCAGCTTGGGACAGGGGATCCCTTACCAAGAGACCCAGTACTTC. Protein sequence: CASSLGQGIPYQETQYF.

The chain uses TRBV5-1 and TRBJ1-1; D remains unclear. The germline CDR1 and CDR2 sequences are SGHRS and YFSETQ. V lost 2 bases and J 0 bases, leaving 5 bases between the germline ends. CDR3 length: 13 residues. DNA of the CDR3: TGCGCCAGCAGCTTCAACTTGAACACTGAAGCTTTCTTT. Translation: CASSFNLNTEAFF.

This clone turned up a few times. The rearrangement uses TRBV9 and TRBJ2-6; 7 positions match TRBD1. Germline CDR1 and CDR2: SGDLS and YYNGEE. V lost 2 bases, J lost 0 bases, and 14 bases stayed unmatched. CDR3 length equals 20 residues. The CDR3 nucleotides read TGTGCCAGCAGCGTCCTGTCGGACAGGCGGTTTTACTCTGGGGCCAACGTCCTGACTTTC. This gives the protein CASSVLSDRRFYSGANVLTF.

V and J are TRBV9 and TRBJ1-6; D perhaps matches TRBD1 (6 bases). V was trimmed by 2 bases and J by 4 bases, leaving 10 bases between them. CDR3 length: 15 amino acids. Germline V gene data show CDR1 as SGDLS and CDR2 as YYNGEE. In DNA, the CDR3 is TGTGCCAGCAGCGTTGACCAGGGGTATAATTCACCCCTCCACTTT. Its protein is CASSVDQGYNSPLHF.

This rearrangement joins TRBV4-1 to TRBJ1-4, with TRBD1 as a possible D gene (5 bases). V dropped 2 bases and J dropped 7 bases, with 14 bases sitting between them. The germline V gene has CDR1 MGHRA and CDR2 YSYEKL. The CDR3 has 15 amino acids. CDR3 nucleotide sequence: TGCGCCAGCAGCCAAAACGGGGGGGTAGGTGAAAAACTGTTTTTT. Protein product: CASSQNGGVGEKLFF.

About this clone: Because it lacks the conserved phenylalanine or tryptophan at the end, this CDR3 is likely a read error. The V and J genes are TRBV5-6 and TRBJ1-5; D perhaps matches TRBD1 (6 bases). This CDR3 region has 14 residues. V was clipped by 4 bases and J by 5 bases, with 13 bases between them. Germline V gives CDR1 SGHDT, CDR2 YYEEEE. CDR3 region: CASSLTDSYQPQHL. DNA of the CDR3: TGTGCCAGCAGCCTCACGGACAGTTATCAGCCCCAGCATTTG.

V is TRBV6-5 and J is TRBJ2-3, with TRBD1 identical over 7 bases. The CDR3 spans 14 residues. CDR1 is MNHEY and CDR2 is SVGAGI in the germline V gene. V lost 7 bases and J lost 3; bases outside the gene matches: 7. CDR3 sequence: CASKGQGETDTQYF. Here the CDR3 DNA reads TGTGCCAGCAAAGGGCAGGGGGAGACAGATACGCAGTATTTT.

Only a few counts were recorded for this clone. The V gene is TRBV4-2, the J gene TRBJ1-2, with a weak D call TRBD1 (6 bases). Germline V gives CDR1 LGHNA, CDR2 YNFKEQ. The CDR3 loop spans 15 amino acids. V gave up 4 bases and J gave up 5 bases, with 17 bases separating them. CDR3 protein: CASSPRAGVWYGYTF. CDR3 DNA sequence: TGTGCCAGCAGCCCTAGGGCAGGGGTATGGTATGGCTACACCTTC.

The chain links TRBV25-1 to TRBJ1-1; D gene ambiguous. This CDR3 has 13 residues. CDR1 and CDR2 from the germline V gene are MGHDK and SYGVNS. The V and J ends lost 3 bases and 3 bases respectively, with 8 bases between them. The CDR3 bases are TGTGCCAGCAGTGACGGTCTTCACACTGAAGCTTTCTTT. Amino acids: CASSDGLHTEAFF.